One and the same sample provided the 25 T cell receptor beta chains below, sequenced in a study of blood T cell repertoires in COVID-19. The assay was immunoSEQ multiplex PCR, and TCRdb's table has in-frame clones only and misses some. This table holds around 200,000 clones, 70% to 90% found once. The sequenced sample consisted of peripheral blood. These receptors all come from a man aged 40-49 years with active or convalescent COVID-19.

The rearrangement uses TRBV7-9 and TRBJ2-3, with D uncertain. Trimming shortened V by 4 bases and J by 6 bases, and 11 bases separated the two germline ends. Germline CDR1 and CDR2: SEHNR and FQNEAQ (reference sequence). The CDR3 has 13 residues. This CDR3 is CASSSTNVDTQYF. The CDR3 region has the DNA TGTGCCAGCAGCTCCACAAACGTCGATACGCAGTATTTT.

This clone was observed a few times. The chain has TRBV6-4 and TRBJ1-6, with D possibly matching TRBD1 (5 bases). The germline CDR1 and CDR2 sequences are MRHNA and SNTAGT. The CDR3 length is 13 residues. Trimming stripped 4 bases from V and 7 bases from J, with 8 bases between. CDR3 DNA sequence: TGTGCCAGCAGTGTGTCAGGGAATTCACCCCTCCACTTT. Its protein is CASSVSGNSPLHF.

The chain couples TRBV5-6 to TRBJ2-5; 8 positions match TRBD1. The CDR3 length is 14 residues. Trimming at V came to 2 bases and at J to 2 bases, leaving 2 bases not matched to a gene. CDR1 SGHDT and CDR2 YYEEEE come from the germline V gene. The CDR3 nucleotides are TGTGCCAGCAGCTTCCGGACAGGGCAAGAGACCCAGTACTTC. The encoded protein is CASSFRTGQETQYF.

The V gene is TRBV11-2, the J gene TRBJ2-3; a possible D gene is TRBD2 (6 bases). Between the trimmed V and J ends, which lost 1 base and 5 bases, there was a span of 10 bases. Germline V gene sequence: CDR1 SGHAT, CDR2 FQNNGV. This CDR3 region has 14 residues. CDR3 loop: CASSLVVGGDTQYF. CDR3 coding DNA: TGTGCCAGCAGCTTAGTGGTGGGGGGAGATACGCAGTATTTT.

Sample share makes this clone medium-sized (0.01 to 0.1%). V and J are TRBV30 and TRBJ2-5; the match to TRBD2 covers 14 bases. Germline-derived CDR1 and CDR2 are GTSNPN and SVGIG (reference sequence). With V trimmed by 3 bases and J by 7 bases, 10 bases remained unmatched. The CDR3 extends over 16 amino acids. The CDR3 nucleotides are TGTGCCTGGAGGGGACTAGCGGGGGCCGCCGTCGGGACCCAGTACTTC. Its protein product is CAWRGLAGAAVGTQYF.

The J gene is TRBJ2-3, the V gene TRBV6-1; 10 positions match TRBD1. The CDR3 consists of 15 residues. CDR1 is MNHNS, CDR2 SASEGT, per germline. V lost 3 bases, J lost 3 bases, and 3 bases stayed unmatched. The CDR3 nucleotides read TGTGCCAGCAGTGACCCGGGACAGGGGACAGATACGCAGTATTTT. Its translation: CASSDPGQGTDTQYF.

Only a few counts were recorded for this clone. The chain recombines TRBV12-3 or TRBV12-4 with TRBJ2-1; the match to TRBD1 covers 9 bases. The V gene end was trimmed by 5 bases and the J gene end by 8 bases; junction bases not matched to a gene: 4. This CDR3 comprises 13 residues. The CDR3 protein is CASSRDREDEQFF. CDR3 DNA sequence: TGTGCCAGCAGTCGGGACAGGGAAGATGAGCAGTTCTTC.

V usage is TRBV18 and J usage is TRBJ2-7, with D possibly being TRBD2 (5 bases). V was pared by 1 base and J by 0 bases, with 13 bases between. Per germline, CDR1 KGHSH and CDR2 LQKENI. This CDR3 is built from 16 residues. In DNA, the CDR3 is TGTGCCAGCTCACCACAACAGAATGGAGGCTCCTACGAGCAGTACTTC. Its protein product is CASSPQQNGGSYEQYF.

This clone was recorded once. The genes are TRBV30 and TRBJ1-5, with 8 positions matching TRBD1. The germline V gene encodes CDR1 GTSNPN and CDR2 SVGIG (reference sequence). V gave up 0 bases and J gave up 8 bases; unmatched junction bases: 15. The CDR3 is 17 amino acids. The CDR3 DNA sequence: TGTGCCTGGAGTGTCGGGACCGGGACAGGTTTCTTGAAGCCCCAGCATTTT. Encoded protein: CAWSVGTGTGFLKPQHF.

Only a few counts were recorded for this clone. This chain joins TRBV7-2 and TRBJ1-1, with 8 bases fitting TRBD1. J lost 5 bases, V lost 4 bases, and 9 bases had no gene match. This CDR3 comprises 15 residues. Germline CDR1 is SGHTA and CDR2 is FQGNSA. CDR3 loop: CASSSSGGQGTEAFF. In DNA, the CDR3 is TGTGCCAGCAGCTCGTCGGGTGGACAGGGAACTGAAGCTTTCTTT.

V usage is TRBV3-1 (or the pseudogene TRBV3-2) and J usage is TRBJ2-3; TRBD1 might be the D (6 bases). V lost 4 bases, J lost 6 bases, and 14 bases lay in between. CDR3 length equals 14 residues. Germline assignment: CDR1 LGHDT and CDR2 YNNKEL (reference sequence). CDR3 amino acids: CASSLQGNADTQYF. As DNA, the CDR3 is TGTGCCAGCAGCCTCCAGGGGAACGCGGATACGCAGTATTTT.

The gene calls are TRBV3-1 (or the pseudogene TRBV3-2) and TRBJ2-5; unclear D gene. CDR1 is LGHDT, CDR2 YNNKEL, per germline (reference sequence). The CDR3 covers 11 residues. Trimming shortened V by 5 bases and J by 5 bases, and 6 bases separated the two germline ends. The CDR3 DNA reads as TGTGCCAGCAGCAGAGTGGAGACCCAGTACTTC. It is translated as CASSRVETQYF.

The chain carries TRBV7-9 and TRBJ1-5, with 12 bases matching TRBD1. CDR3 size: 15 residues. The V gene end was trimmed by 3 bases and the J gene end by 6 bases; junction bases not matched to a gene: 3. Germline values: CDR1 SEHNR, CDR2 FQNEAQ (reference sequence). The CDR3 is CASSLGTGGGQPQHF. The CDR3 DNA is TGTGCCAGCAGCTTGGGGACAGGGGGCGGTCAGCCCCAGCATTTT. Using reference TRBV7-9 and TRBJ1-5 for the parts outside the CDR3, the full variable domain is DTGVSQNPRHKITKRGQNVTFRCDPISEHNRLYWYRQTLGQGPEFLTYFQNEAQLEKSRLLSDRFSAERPKGSFSTLEIQRTEQGDSAMYLCASSLGTGGGQPQHFGDGTRLSIL.

The chain is built from TRBV18 and TRBJ2-4, with 8 bases identical to TRBD1. The germline V gene encodes CDR1 KGHSH and CDR2 LQKENI. CDR3 size: 17 residues. After removal of 3 bases from V and 2 bases from J, the junction contained 9 bases not matched to a gene. The CDR3 DNA follows: TGTGCCAGCTCACCTTCCGACAGGGGCGATCCCAAAAACATTCAGTACTTC. Its translation: CASSPSDRGDPKNIQYF.

The chain joins TRBV7-2 to TRBJ2-7; tentatively, D is TRBD2 (5 bases). The germline V and J ends were trimmed by 5 bases and 7 bases, with 12 bases remaining between them. Germline loops: CDR1 SGHTA, CDR2 FQGNSA. The CDR3 has 12 amino acids. The DNA of the CDR3 is TGTGCCAGCAGCCAAGCCCGGAGGGAGCAGTACTTC. This translates into CASSQARREQYF.

The chain recombines TRBV4-1 with TRBJ2-3; D perhaps matches TRBD2 (6 bases). The germline V gene encodes CDR1 MGHRA and CDR2 YSYEKL. Deletions cut 4 bases from V and 4 bases from J, with 15 bases between. The CDR3 totals 15 residues. This CDR3 reads CASSPSGLTPDTQYF. The DNA for the CDR3 is TGCGCCAGCAGCCCGTCGGGACTTACCCCAGATACGCAGTATTTT.

The rearrangement links TRBV27 to TRBJ2-1; D might be TRBD1 (5 bases). V lost 6 bases and J 5 bases, leaving 14 bases between the germline ends. The CDR3 covers 14 residues. Looked up from germline, CDR1 is MNHEY and CDR2 is SMNVEV (reference sequence). This chain's CDR3 is CASSLETENNEQFF. The CDR3 DNA sequence: TGTGCCAGCAGCCTGGAGACAGAAAACAATGAGCAGTTCTTC.

J is TRBJ2-3 and V is TRBV9, with 7 bases matching TRBD2. Germline CDR1 is SGDLS and CDR2 is YYNGEE. V dropped 1 base and J dropped 4; count of bases not matched to a gene: 9. The CDR3 runs to 16 residues. This CDR3 is CASSVRVGGEADTQYF. The DNA of the CDR3 is TGTGCCAGCAGCGTAAGGGTTGGGGGGGAGGCAGATACGCAGTATTTT. Together with reference TRBV9 and TRBJ2-3, the CDR3 gives the full variable domain: DSGVTQTPKHLITATGQRVTLRCSPRSGDLSVYWYQQSLDQGLQFLIQYYNGEERAKGNILERFSAQQFPDLHSELNLSSLELGDSALYFCASSVRVGGEADTQYFGPGTRLTVL.

This chain connects TRBV19 to TRBJ2-3, with TRBD1 matching over 8 bases. With V trimmed by 5 bases and J by 0 bases, 10 bases remained unmatched. This CDR3 contains 17 residues. Germline CDR1 LNHDA, CDR2 SQIVND (reference sequence). CDR3 bases: TGTGCCAGTAGTCCCCCGCCCGGGACAGGTAGCACAGATACGCAGTATTTT. This gives the protein CASSPPPGTGSTDTQYF.

The V call is TRBV4-1, the J call TRBJ1-1; 7 bases align to TRBD1. The V gene end was trimmed by 3 bases and the J gene end by 5 bases; junction bases not matched to a gene: 9. This CDR3 has 15 residues. The V gene's germline CDR1 is MGHRA and CDR2 YSYEKL. The CDR3 nucleotides are TGCGCCAGCAGCCAGGACCAGGGGGTGACAACTGAAGCTTTCTTT. This sequence encodes CASSQDQGVTTEAFF.

V is TRBV4-3 and J is TRBJ2-3; D is possibly TRBD1 (5 bases). Trimming cost V 0 bases and J 2 bases, with 9 bases left between them. The CDR3 consists of 15 residues. Germline V lookup: CDR1 LGHNA, CDR2 YSLEER. In DNA, the CDR3 is TGCGCCAGCAGCCAAGACAGGGATGCCACAGATACGCAGTATTTT. Its translation is CASSQDRDATDTQYF.

The gene calls are TRBV3-1 (or the pseudogene TRBV3-2) and TRBJ1-1; possibly TRBD1 for D (6 bases). This CDR3 spans 14 amino acids. The germline V and J ends were trimmed by 3 bases and 6 bases, with 14 bases remaining between them. The germline V gene has CDR1 LGHDT and CDR2 YNNKEL (reference sequence). The CDR3 nucleotides are TGTGCCAGCAGCCAGCTAGTGGGGGCCTCTGAAGCTTTCTTT. It yields the protein CASSQLVGASEAFF.

The chain uses TRBV10-3 and TRBJ2-3, with TRBD1 identical over 7 bases. Trimming cost V 10 bases and J 1 base; bases outside gene matches: 8. The CDR3 has 14 amino acids. Germline V gives CDR1 ENHRY, CDR2 SYGVKD. For the CDR3, the DNA is TGTGCCACCCAGGGGGACGCCGGCACAGATACGCAGTATTTT. Protein product: CATQGDAGTDTQYF.

This chain uses TRBV21-1 with TRBJ2-7; TRBD1, as called in the table, went unchecked against the DNA. TRBV21-1 is a recognized pseudogene. The CDR3 length is 15 residues. CDR3 nucleotide sequence: TGTGCCAGCAGCAATGCTTGGACAGGCCCCTACGAGCAGTACTTC. Translated, it gives CASSNAWTGPYEQYF.

The genes are TRBV2 and TRBJ2-1, with D uncertain. Trimming stripped 5 bases from V and 4 bases from J, with 9 bases between. Germline CDR1 reads SNHLY; CDR2 reads FYNNEI. The CDR3 runs 13 residues. The CDR3 loop reads CASSISQYNEQFF. CDR3 nucleotides: TGTGCCAGCAGTATCTCGCAGTACAATGAGCAGTTCTTC.